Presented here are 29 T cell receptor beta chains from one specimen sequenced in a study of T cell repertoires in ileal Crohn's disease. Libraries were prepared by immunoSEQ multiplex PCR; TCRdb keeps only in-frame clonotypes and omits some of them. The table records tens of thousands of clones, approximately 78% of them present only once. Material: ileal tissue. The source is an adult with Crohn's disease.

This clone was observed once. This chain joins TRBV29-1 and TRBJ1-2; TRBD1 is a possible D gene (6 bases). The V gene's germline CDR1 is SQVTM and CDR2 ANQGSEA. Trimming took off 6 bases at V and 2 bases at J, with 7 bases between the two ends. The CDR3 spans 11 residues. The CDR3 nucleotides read TGCAGCGTAACAGGGAACTATGGCTACACCTTC. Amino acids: CSVTGNYGYTF. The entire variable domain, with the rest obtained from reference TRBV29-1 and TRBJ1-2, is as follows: SAVISQKPSRDICQRGTSLTIQCQVDSQVTMMFWYRQQPGQSLTLIATANQGSEATYESGFVIDKFPISRPNLTFSTLTVSNMSPEDSSIYLCSVTGNYGYTFGSGTRLTVV.

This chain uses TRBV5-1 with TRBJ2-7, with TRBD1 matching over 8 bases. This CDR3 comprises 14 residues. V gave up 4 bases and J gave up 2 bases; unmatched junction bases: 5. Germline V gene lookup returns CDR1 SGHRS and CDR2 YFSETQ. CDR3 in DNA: TGCGCCAGCAGCAGCAGGGGGCCGACCTACGAGCAGTACTTC. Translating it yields CASSSRGPTYEQYF.

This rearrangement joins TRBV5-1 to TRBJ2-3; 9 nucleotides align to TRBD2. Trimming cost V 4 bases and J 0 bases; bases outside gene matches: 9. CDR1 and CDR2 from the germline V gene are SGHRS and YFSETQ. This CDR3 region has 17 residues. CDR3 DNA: TGCGCCAGCAGCCGGAGCGGGGGGTCCACTAGCACAGATACGCAGTATTTT. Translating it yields CASSRSGGSTSTDTQYF.

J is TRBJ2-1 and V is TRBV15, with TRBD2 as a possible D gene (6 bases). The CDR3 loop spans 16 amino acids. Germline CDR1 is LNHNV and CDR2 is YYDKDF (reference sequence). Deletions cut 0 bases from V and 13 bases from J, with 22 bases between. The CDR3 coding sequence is TGTGCCACCAGCAGAGATGATGCTAGCGCTGTCGTTTCTCAGTTCTTC. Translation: CATSRDDASAVVSQFF.

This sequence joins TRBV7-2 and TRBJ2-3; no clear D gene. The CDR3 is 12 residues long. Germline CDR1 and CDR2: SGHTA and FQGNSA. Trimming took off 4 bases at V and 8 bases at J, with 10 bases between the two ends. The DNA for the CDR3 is TGTGCCAGCAGCTCGTCGTCAGGTACGCAGTATTTT. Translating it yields CASSSSSGTQYF. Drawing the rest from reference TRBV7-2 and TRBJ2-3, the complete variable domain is GAGVSQSPSNKVTEKGKDVELRCDPISGHTALYWYRQSLGQGLEFLIYFQGNSAPDKSGLPSDRFSAERTGGSVSTLTIQRTQQEDSAVYLCASSSSSGTQYFGPGTRLTVL.

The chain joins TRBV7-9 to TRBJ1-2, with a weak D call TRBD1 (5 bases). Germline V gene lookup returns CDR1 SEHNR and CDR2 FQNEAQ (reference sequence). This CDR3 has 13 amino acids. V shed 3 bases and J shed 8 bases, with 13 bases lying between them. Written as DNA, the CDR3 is TGTGCCAGCAGCTTGTGGCAGGGCGGCGGCTACACCTTC. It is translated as CASSLWQGGGYTF.

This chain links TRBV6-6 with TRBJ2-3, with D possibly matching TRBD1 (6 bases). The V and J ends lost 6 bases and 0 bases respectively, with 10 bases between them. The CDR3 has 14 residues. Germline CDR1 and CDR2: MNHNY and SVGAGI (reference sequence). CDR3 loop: CASSDRQSTDTQYF. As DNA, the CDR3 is TGTGCCAGCAGCGACAGGCAAAGCACAGATACGCAGTATTTT.

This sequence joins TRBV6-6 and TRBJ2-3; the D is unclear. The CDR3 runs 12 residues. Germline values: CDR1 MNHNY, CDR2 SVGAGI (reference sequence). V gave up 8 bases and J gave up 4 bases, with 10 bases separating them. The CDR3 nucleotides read TGTGCCAGCCGGAGCCCCGCAGATACGCAGTATTTT. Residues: CASRSPADTQYF.

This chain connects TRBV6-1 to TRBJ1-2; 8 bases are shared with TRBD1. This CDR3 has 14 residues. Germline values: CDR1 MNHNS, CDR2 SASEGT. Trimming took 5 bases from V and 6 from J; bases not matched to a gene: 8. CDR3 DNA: TGTGCCAGCAGTAAACTGACAGGGGATCATGGCTACACCTTC. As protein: CASSKLTGDHGYTF.

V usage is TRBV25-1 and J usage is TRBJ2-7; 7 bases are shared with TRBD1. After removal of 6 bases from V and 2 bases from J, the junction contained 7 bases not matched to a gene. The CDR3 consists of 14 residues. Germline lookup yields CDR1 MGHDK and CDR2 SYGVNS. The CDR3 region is CASSPDRAPYEQYF. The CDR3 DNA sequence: TGTGCCAGCAGCCCAGACAGGGCGCCCTACGAGCAGTACTTC.

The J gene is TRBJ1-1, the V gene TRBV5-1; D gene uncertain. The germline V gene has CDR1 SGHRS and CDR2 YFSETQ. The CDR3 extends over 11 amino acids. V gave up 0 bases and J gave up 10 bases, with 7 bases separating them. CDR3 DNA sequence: TGCGCCAGCAGCTTGGACTCTAGAGCTTTCTTT. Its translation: CASSLDSRAFF.

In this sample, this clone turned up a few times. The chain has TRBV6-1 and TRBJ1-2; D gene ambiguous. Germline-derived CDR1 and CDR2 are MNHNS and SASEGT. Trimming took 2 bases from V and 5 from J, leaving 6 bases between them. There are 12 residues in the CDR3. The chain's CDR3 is CASSEYGYGYTF. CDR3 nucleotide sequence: TGTGCCAGCAGTGAATACGGTTATGGCTACACCTTC.

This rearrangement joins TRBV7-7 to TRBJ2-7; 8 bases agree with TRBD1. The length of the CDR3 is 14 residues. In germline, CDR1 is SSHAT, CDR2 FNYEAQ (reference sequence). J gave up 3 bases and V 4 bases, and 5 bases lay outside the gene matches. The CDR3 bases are TGTGCCAGCAGCTCCGGGACAGGTCACTACGAGCAGTACTTC. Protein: CASSSGTGHYEQYF.

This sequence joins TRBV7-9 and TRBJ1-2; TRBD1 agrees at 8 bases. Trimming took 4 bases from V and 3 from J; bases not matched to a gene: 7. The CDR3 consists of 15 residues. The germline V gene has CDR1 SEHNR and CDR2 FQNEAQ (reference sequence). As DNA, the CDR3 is TGTGCCAGCAGCTCTACCACAGGGGGATACTATGGCTACACCTTC. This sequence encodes CASSSTTGGYYGYTF.

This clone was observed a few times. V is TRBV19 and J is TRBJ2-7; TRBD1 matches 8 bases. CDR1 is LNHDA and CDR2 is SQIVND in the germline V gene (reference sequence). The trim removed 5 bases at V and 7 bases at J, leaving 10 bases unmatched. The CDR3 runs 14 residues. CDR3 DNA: TGTGCCAGTAGTTCCATTCAGGGGGCGCAGGAGCAGTACTTC. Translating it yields CASSSIQGAQEQYF. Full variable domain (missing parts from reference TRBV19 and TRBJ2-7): DGGITQSPKYLFRKEGQNVTLSCEQNLNHDAMYWYRQDPGQGLRLIYYSQIVNDFQKGDIAEGYSVSREKKESFPLTVTSAQKNPTAFYLCASSSIQGAQEQYFGPGTRLTVT.

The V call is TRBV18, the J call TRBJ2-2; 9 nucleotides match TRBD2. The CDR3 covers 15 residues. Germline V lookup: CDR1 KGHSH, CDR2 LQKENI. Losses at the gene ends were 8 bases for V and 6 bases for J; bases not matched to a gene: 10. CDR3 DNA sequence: TGTGCCAGCACCCCAGGACTAGCGTCGGCCGGGGAGCTGTTTTTT. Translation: CASTPGLASAGELFF.

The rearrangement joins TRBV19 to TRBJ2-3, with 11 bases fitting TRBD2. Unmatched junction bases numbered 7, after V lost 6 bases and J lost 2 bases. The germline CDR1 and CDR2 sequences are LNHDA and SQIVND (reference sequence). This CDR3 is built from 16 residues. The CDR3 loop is CASSARLAGYTDTQYF. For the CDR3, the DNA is TGTGCCAGTAGCGCCCGACTAGCGGGGTACACAGATACGCAGTATTTT.

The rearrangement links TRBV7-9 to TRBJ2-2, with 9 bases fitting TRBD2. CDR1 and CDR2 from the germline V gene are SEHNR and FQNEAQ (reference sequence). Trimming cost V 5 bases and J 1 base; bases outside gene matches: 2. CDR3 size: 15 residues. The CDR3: CASSPSGVNTGELFF. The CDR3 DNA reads TGTGCCAGCAGCCCTAGCGGGGTGAACACCGGGGAGCTGTTTTTT.

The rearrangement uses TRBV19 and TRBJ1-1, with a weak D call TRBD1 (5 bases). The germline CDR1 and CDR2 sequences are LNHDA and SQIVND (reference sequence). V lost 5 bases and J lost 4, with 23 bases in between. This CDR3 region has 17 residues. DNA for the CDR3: TGTGCCAGTAGTTTGCAGGGCGGCAGATTGCTGAGCACTGAAGCTTTCTTT. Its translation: CASSLQGGRLLSTEAFF.

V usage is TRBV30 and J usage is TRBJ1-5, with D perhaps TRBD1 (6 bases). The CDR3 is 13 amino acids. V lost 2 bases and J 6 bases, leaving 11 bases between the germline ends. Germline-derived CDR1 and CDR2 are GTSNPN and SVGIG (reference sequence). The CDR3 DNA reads TGTGCCTGGAGTTTACAGGGACCTCAGCCCCAGCATTTT. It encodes CAWSLQGPQPQHF. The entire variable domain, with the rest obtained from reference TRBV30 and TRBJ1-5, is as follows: SQTIHQWPATLVQPVGSPLSLECTVEGTSNPNLYWYRQAAGRGLQLLFYSVGIGQISSEVPQNLSASRPQDRQFILSSKKLLLSDSGFYLCAWSLQGPQPQHFGDGTRLSIL.

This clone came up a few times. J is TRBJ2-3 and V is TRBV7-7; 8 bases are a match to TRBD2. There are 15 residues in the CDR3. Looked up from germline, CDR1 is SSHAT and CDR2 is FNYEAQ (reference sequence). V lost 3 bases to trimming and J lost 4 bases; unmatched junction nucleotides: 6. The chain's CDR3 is CASSLGRGGADTQYF. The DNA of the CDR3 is TGTGCCAGCAGCTTGGGTCGGGGGGGCGCAGATACGCAGTATTTT.

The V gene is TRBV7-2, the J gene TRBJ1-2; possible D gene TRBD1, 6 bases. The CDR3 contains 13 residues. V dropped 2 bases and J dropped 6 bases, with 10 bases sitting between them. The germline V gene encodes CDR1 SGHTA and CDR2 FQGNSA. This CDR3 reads CASSLRPGDGYTF. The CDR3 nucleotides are TGTGCCAGCAGCTTACGGCCAGGGGATGGCTACACCTTC.

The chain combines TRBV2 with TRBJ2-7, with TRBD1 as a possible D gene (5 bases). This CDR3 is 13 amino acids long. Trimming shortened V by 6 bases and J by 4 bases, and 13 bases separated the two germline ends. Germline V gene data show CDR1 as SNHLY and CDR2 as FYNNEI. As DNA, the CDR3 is TGTGCCAGCAGGGACACCGACTGGTACGAGCAGTACTTC. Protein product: CASRDTDWYEQYF.

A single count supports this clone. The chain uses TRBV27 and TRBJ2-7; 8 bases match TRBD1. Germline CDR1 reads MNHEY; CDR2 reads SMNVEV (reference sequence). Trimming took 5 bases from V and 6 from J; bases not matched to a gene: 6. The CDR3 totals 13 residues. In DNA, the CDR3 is TGTGCCAGCAGTCCTGGACAGGGTACCGAGCAGTACTTC. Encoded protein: CASSPGQGTEQYF.

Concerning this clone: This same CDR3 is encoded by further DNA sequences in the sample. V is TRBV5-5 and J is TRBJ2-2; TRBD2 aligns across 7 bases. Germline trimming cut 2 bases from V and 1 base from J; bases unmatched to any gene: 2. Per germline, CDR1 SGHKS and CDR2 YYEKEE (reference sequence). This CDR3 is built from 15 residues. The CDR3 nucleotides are TGTGCCAGCAGCTTCGGCGGGGGGAACACCGGGGAGCTGTTTTTT. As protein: CASSFGGGNTGELFF.

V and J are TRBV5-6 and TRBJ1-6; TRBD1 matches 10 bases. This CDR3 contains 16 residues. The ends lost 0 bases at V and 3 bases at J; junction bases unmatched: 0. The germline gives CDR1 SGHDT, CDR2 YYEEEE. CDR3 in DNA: TGTGCCAGCAGCTTGGGGACAGGGGGCTATAATTCACCCCTCCACTTT. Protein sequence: CASSLGTGGYNSPLHF. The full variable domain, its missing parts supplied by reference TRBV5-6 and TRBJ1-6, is DAGVTQSPTHLIKTRGQQVTLRCSPKSGHDTVSWYQQALGQGPQFIFQYYEEEERQRGNFPDRFSGHQFPNYSSELNVNALLLGDSALYLCASSLGTGGYNSPLHFGNGTRLTVT.

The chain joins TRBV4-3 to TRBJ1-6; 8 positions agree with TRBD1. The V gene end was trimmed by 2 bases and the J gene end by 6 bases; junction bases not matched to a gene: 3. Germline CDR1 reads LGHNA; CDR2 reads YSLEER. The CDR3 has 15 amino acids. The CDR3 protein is CASSQQGARNSPLHF. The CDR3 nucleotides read TGCGCCAGCAGCCAACAGGGGGCGCGTAATTCACCCCTCCACTTT.

The CDR3 spells CASSPAPGQGSNTGELFF. As DNA, the CDR3 is TGCGCCAGCAGCCCCGCCCCGGGACAGGGGTCGAACACCGGGGAGCTGTTTTTT. This chain links TRBV5-1 with TRBJ2-2, with TRBD1 matching over 10 bases. Germline assignment: CDR1 SGHRS and CDR2 YFSETQ. This CDR3 has 18 residues. With V trimmed by 4 bases and J by 0 bases, 9 bases remained unmatched.

CDR3 DNA sequence: TGTGCCAGCAGCTGGGGTACAGGGCCCTTATACGAGCAGTACTTC. Its protein is CASSWGTGPLYEQYF. This chain connects TRBV7-2 to TRBJ2-7; D possibly corresponds to TRBD1 (6 bases). Trimming removed 4 bases at V and 4 bases at J, with 17 bases between. CDR1 and CDR2 from the germline V gene are SGHTA and FQGNSA. This CDR3 is built from 15 residues.